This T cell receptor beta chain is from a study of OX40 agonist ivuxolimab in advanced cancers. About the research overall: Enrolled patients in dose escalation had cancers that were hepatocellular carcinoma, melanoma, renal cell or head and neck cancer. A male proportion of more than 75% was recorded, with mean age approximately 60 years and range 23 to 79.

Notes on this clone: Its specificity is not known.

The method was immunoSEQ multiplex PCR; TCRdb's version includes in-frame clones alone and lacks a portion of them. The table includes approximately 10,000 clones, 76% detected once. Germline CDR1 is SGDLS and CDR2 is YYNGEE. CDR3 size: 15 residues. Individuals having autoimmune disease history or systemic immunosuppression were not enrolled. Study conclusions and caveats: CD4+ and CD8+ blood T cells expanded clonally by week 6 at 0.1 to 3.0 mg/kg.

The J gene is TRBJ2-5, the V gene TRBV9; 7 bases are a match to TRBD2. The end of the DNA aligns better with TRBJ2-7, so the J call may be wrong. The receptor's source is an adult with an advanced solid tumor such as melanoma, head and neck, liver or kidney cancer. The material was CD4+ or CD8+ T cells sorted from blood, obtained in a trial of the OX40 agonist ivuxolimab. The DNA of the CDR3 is TGTGCCAGCAGCCCTGGGGAGGGGAGGATCAACGAGCAGTACTTC. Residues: CASSPGEGRINEQYF.